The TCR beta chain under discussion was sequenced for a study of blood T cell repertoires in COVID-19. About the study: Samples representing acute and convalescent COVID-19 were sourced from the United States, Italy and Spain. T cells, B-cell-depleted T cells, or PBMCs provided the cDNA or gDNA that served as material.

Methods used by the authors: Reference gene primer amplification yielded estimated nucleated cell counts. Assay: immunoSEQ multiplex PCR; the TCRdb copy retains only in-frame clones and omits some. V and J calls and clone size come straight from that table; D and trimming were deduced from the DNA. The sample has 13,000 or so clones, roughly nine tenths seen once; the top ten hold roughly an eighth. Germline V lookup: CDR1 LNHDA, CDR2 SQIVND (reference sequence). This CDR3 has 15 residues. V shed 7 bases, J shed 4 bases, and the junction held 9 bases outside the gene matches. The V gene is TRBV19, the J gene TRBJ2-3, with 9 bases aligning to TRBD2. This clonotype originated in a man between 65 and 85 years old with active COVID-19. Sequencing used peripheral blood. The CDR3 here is CASTQRRTSADTQYF. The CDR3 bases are TGTGCCAGTACCCAAAGGAGGACTAGCGCAGATACGCAGTATTTT.